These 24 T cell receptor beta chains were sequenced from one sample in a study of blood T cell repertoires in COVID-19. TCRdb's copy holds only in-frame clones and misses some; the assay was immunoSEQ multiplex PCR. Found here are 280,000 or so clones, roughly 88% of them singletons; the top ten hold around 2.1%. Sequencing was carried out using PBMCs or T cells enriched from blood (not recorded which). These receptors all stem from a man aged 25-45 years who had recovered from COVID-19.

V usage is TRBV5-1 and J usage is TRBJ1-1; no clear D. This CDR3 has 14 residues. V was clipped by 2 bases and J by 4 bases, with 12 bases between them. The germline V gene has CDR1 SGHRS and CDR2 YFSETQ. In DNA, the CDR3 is TGCGCCAGCAGCTTAACTCATGCTAGCACTGAAGCTTTCTTT. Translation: CASSLTHASTEAFF.

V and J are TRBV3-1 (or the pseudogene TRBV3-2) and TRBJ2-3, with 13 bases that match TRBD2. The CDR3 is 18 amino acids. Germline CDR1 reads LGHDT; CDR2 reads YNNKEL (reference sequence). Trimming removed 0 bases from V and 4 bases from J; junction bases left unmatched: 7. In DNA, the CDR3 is TGTGCCAGCAGCCAAGAATTGACTAGCGGGGGGTGGGCAGATACGCAGTATTTT. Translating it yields CASSQELTSGGWADTQYF.

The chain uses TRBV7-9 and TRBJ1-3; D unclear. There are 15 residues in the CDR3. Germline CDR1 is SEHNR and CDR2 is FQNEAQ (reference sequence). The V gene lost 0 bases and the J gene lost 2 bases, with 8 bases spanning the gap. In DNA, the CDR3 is TGTGCCAGCAGCTTAGCCGGGGTAACTGGAAACACCATATATTTT. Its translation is CASSLAGVTGNTIYF.

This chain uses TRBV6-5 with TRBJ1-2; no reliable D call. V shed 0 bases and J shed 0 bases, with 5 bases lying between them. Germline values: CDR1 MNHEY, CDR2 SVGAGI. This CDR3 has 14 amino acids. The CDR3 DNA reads TGTGCCAGCAGTTACTCCGGGGCTAACTATGGCTACACCTTC. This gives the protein CASSYSGANYGYTF.

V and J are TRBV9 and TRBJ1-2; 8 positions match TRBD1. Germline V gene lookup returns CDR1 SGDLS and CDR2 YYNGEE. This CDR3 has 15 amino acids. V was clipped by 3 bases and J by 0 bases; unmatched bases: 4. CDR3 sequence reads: CASSGDRPPNYGYTF. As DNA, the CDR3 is TGTGCCAGCAGCGGGGACAGGCCCCCTAACTATGGCTACACCTTC.

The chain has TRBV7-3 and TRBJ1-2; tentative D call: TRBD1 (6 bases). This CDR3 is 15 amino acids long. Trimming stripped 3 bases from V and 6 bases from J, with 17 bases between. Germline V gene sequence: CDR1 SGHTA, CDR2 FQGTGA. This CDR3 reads CASSFAGTSTNGYTF. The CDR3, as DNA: TGTGCCAGCAGCTTCGCCGGGACATCGACGAATGGCTACACCTTC.

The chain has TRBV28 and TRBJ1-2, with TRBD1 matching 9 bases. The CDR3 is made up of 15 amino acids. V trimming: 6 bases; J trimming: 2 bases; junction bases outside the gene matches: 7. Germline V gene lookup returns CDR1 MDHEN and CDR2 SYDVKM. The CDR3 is CASRAGTGTNYGYTF. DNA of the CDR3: TGTGCCAGCAGAGCCGGGACAGGGACAAACTATGGCTACACCTTC.

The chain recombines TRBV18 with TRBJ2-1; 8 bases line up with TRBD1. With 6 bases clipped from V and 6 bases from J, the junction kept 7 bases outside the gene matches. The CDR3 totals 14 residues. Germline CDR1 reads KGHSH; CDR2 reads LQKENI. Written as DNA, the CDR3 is TGTGCCAGCTCCCCTCGGACAGGGAGCAATGAGCAGTTCTTC. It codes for CASSPRTGSNEQFF.

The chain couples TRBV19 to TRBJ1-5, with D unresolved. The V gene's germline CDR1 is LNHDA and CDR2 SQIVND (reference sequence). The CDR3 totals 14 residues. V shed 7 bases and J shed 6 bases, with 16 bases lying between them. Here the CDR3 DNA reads TGTGCCAGTAACCAATCACCAATGGCTCAGCCCCAGCATTTT. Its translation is CASNQSPMAQPQHF.

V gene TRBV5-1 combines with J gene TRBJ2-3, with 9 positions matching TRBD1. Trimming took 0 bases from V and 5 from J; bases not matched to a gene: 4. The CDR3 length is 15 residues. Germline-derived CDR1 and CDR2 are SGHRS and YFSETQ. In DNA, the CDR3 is TGCGCCAGCAGCTTGGGCAGACAGGGGGGAGATACGCAGTATTTT. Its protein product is CASSLGRQGGDTQYF.

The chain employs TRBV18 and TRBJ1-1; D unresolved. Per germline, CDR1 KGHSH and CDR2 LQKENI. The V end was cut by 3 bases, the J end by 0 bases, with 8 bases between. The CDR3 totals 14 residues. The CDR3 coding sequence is TGTGCCAGCTCACCTAGATCGATGAACACTGAAGCTTTCTTT. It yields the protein CASSPRSMNTEAFF.

CDR3 in amino acids: CASSSRQGGIYTF. The CDR3 bases are TGTGCCAGTAGTTCCCGACAGGGTGGGATATACACCTTC. The genes are TRBV19 and TRBJ1-2, with 7 bases identical to TRBD1. The junction had 11 bases not matched to a gene; V was cut back by 5 bases and J by 11 bases. This CDR3 contains 13 residues. The germline V gene encodes CDR1 LNHDA and CDR2 SQIVND (reference sequence).

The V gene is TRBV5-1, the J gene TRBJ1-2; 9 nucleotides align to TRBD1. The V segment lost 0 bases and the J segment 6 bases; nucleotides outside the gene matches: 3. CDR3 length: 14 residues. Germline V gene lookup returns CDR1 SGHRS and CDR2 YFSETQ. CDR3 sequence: CASSLGDRVHGYTF. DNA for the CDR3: TGCGCCAGCAGCTTGGGGGACAGGGTCCATGGCTACACCTTC.

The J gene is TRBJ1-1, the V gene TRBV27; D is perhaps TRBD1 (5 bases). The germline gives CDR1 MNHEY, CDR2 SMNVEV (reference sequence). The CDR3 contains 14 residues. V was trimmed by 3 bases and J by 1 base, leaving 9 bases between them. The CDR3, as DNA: TGTGCCAGCAGTTTCGGGGGAGGGAACACTGAAGCTTTCTTT. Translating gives CASSFGGGNTEAFF.

The CDR3 nucleotides are TGTGCCAGCAGTTATGGGACAGTTCCTCGGGGCTACACCTTC. This encodes CASSYGTVPRGYTF. V gene TRBV6-5 combines with J gene TRBJ1-2; TRBD1 matches at 7 bases. The CDR3 contains 14 residues. The junction had 9 bases not matched to a gene; V was cut back by 3 bases and J by 8 bases. Per the germline V gene, CDR1 is MNHEY and CDR2 is SVGAGI.

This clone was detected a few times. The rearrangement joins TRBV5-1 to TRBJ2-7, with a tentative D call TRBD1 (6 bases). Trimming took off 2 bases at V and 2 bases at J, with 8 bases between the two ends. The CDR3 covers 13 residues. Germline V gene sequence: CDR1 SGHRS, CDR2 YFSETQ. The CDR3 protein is CASSFQGTYEQYF. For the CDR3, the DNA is TGCGCCAGCAGCTTCCAGGGGACCTACGAGCAGTACTTC.

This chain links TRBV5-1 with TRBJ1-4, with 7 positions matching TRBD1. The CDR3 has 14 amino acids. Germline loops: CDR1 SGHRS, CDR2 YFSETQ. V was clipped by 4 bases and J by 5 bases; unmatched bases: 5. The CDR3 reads CASSPRDRNEKLFF. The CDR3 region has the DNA TGCGCCAGCAGCCCAAGGGACAGAAATGAAAAACTGTTTTTT. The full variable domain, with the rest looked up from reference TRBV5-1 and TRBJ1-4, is KAGVTQTPRYLIKTRGQQVTLSCSPISGHRSVSWYQQTPGQGLQFLFEYFSETQRNKGNFPGRFSGRQFSNSRSEMNVSTLELGDSALYLCASSPRDRNEKLFFGSGTQLSVL.

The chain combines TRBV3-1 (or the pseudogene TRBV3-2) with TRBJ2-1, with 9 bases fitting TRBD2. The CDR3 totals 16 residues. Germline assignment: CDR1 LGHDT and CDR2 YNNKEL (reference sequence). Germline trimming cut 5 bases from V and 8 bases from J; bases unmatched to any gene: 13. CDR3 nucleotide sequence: TGTGCCAGCAGCTACCTCCCGGCTAGCGGGGATTATGAGCAGTTCTTC. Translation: CASSYLPASGDYEQFF.

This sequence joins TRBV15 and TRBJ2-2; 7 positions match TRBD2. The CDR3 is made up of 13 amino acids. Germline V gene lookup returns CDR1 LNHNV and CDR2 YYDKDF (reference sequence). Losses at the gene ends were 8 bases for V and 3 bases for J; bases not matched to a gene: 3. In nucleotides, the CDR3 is TGTGCCACCGCGGGGGATTACACCGGGGAGCTGTTTTTT. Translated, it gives CATAGDYTGELFF.

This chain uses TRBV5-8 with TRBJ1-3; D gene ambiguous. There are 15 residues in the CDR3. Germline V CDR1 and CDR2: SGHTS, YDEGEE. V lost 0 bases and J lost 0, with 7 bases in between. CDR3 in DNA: TGTGCCAGCAGCTTGGGTAGCAGCTCTGGAAACACCATATATTTT. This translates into CASSLGSSSGNTIYF.

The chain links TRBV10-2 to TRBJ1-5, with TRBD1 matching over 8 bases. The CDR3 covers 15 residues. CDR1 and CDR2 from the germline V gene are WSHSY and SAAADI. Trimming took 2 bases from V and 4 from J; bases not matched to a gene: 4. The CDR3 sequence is CASSETYRGNQPQHF. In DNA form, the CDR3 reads TGCGCCAGCAGTGAGACCTACAGGGGGAATCAGCCCCAGCATTTT.

In DNA, the CDR3 is TGCAGTGCTAGTAAGAGGGCCCACGAGCAGTACTTC. It codes for CSASKRAHEQYF. The chain links TRBV20-1 to TRBJ2-7, with D perhaps TRBD2 (5 bases). This CDR3 has 12 amino acids. Trimming stripped 3 bases from V and 5 bases from J, with 11 bases between. Germline CDR1 DFQATT, CDR2 SNEGSKA (reference sequence).

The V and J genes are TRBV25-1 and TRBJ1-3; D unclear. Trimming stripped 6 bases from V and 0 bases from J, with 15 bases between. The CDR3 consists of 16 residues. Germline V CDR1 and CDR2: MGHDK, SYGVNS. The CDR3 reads CASSTTSSSSGNTIYF. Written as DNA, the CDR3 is TGTGCCAGCAGCACAACATCTTCAAGCTCTGGAAACACCATATATTTT.

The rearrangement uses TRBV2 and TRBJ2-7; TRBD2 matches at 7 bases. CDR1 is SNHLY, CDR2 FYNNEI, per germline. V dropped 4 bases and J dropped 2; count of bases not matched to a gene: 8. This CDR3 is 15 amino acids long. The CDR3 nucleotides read TGTGCCAGCAGTGCTTTCAGCGGGGCAACCTACGAGCAGTACTTC. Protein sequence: CASSAFSGATYEQYF.